These 28 T cell receptor beta chains were sequenced from one sample in a study of OX40 agonist ivuxolimab in advanced cancers. The assay was immunoSEQ multiplex PCR, and TCRdb's table has in-frame clones only and misses some. In the table there are roughly 90,000 clones, approximately 91% of which are singletons. Sequences were derived from CD4+ or CD8+ T cells sorted from blood, sampled in a trial of the OX40 agonist ivuxolimab. The receptors were gathered from an adult with an advanced solid tumor such as melanoma, head and neck, liver or kidney cancer.

The V call is TRBV15, the J call TRBJ2-3, with D possibly being TRBD2 (5 bases). Trimming removed 0 bases at V and 5 bases at J, with 12 bases between. CDR3 size: 15 residues. The germline V gene has CDR1 LNHNV and CDR2 YYDKDF (reference sequence). CDR3 residues: CATSRDRRKKDTQYF. In DNA form, the CDR3 reads TGTGCCACCAGCAGAGATCGGAGGAAAAAAGATACGCAGTATTTT.

This chain uses TRBV5-4 with TRBJ2-5, with D possibly TRBD1 on 6 matching bases. V lost 4 bases to trimming and J lost 1 base, with 14 bases between them. The CDR3 is 15 amino acids. The germline CDR1 and CDR2 sequences are SGHNT and YYREEE (reference sequence). Here the CDR3 reads CASSLIGQTQETQYF. The CDR3 region has the DNA TGTGCCAGCAGCCTTATTGGACAGACCCAAGAGACCCAGTACTTC.

This clone was seen just once. The rearrangement links TRBV2 to TRBJ2-1, with D perhaps matching TRBD2 (6 bases). Trimming removed 8 bases from V and 6 bases from J, with 14 bases in between. Germline lookup yields CDR1 SNHLY and CDR2 FYNNEI. The CDR3 has 13 residues. The CDR3 bases are TGTGCCAGCGGCCGGACTACAGGCAATGAGCAGTTCTTC. This translates into CASGRTTGNEQFF.

This rearrangement joins TRBV27 to TRBJ2-7; possibly TRBD2 for D (7 bases). The CDR3 is 15 amino acids. Per the germline V gene, CDR1 is MNHEY and CDR2 is SMNVEV (reference sequence). V was pared by 2 bases and J by 4 bases, with 15 bases between. The CDR3 region is CASSLREGGRYEQYF. The CDR3, as DNA: TGTGCCAGCAGTTTAAGGGAGGGGGGTAGGTACGAGCAGTACTTC.

The V call is TRBV28, the J call TRBJ2-7; 9 positions agree with TRBD1. The J segment lost 6 bases and the V segment lost 8 bases, leaving 5 bases of the junction unmatched. Looked up from germline, CDR1 is MDHEN and CDR2 is SYDVKM. CDR3 length: 12 residues. CDR3 amino acids: CASQTGGREQYF. CDR3 in DNA: TGTGCCAGCCAGACAGGGGGGCGCGAGCAGTACTTC.

This sequence joins TRBV7-8 and TRBJ2-1; D is undetermined. Germline V gene lookup returns CDR1 SGHVS and CDR2 FQNEAQ. The germline V and J ends were trimmed by 1 base and 6 bases, with 7 bases remaining between them. There are 13 residues in the CDR3. CDR3 in amino acids: CASSLGQTNEQFF. The CDR3, as DNA: TGTGCCAGCAGCTTAGGCCAGACCAATGAGCAGTTCTTC.

The chain recombines TRBV9 with TRBJ2-1; 12 positions agree with TRBD2. CDR3 length equals 15 residues. Trimming cost V 4 bases and J 2 bases; bases outside gene matches: 1. CDR1 SGDLS and CDR2 YYNGEE come from the germline V gene. The CDR3 nucleotides are TGTGCCAGCAGCCGACTAGCGGGAGCCTACAATGAGCAGTTCTTC. Translating gives CASSRLAGAYNEQFF.

The CDR3, as DNA: TGCGCCAGCAGCCGCATAGCGGGAGCTGATACGCAGTATTTT. Amino acid sequence: CASSRIAGADTQYF. J is TRBJ2-3 and V is TRBV4-3; 9 bases agree with TRBD2. Germline loops: CDR1 LGHNA, CDR2 YSLEER. With 4 bases clipped from V and 6 bases from J, the junction kept 5 bases outside the gene matches. CDR3 size: 14 residues.

The V call is TRBV7-9, the J call TRBJ2-6; the match to TRBD1 covers 7 bases. The CDR3 runs to 17 residues. Germline V gene data show CDR1 as SEHNR and CDR2 as FQNEAQ (reference sequence). The trim removed 5 bases at V and 0 bases at J, leaving 7 bases unmatched. CDR3 in amino acids: CASSKRGQSSGANVLTF. DNA of the CDR3: TGTGCCAGCAGCAAGAGGGGGCAGAGCTCTGGGGCCAACGTCCTGACTTTC.

This clone has a single count. The chain is built from TRBV7-9 and TRBJ2-5; D gene unclear. With 0 bases removed from V and 2 bases from J, the gap between germline ends came to 7 bases. The CDR3 is 14 residues long. Germline values: CDR1 SEHNR, CDR2 FQNEAQ (reference sequence). The CDR3 loop is CASSLAGIQETQYF. CDR3 sequence (DNA): TGTGCCAGCAGCTTAGCGGGTATACAAGAGACCCAGTACTTC.

The chain joins TRBV7-9 to TRBJ2-3; 9 bases align to TRBD1. V lost 5 bases, J lost 2 bases, and 11 bases stayed unmatched. The length of the CDR3 is 17 residues. In germline, CDR1 is SEHNR, CDR2 FQNEAQ (reference sequence). The CDR3 spells CASSRGTGGVNTDTQYF. CDR3 in DNA: TGTGCCAGCAGCCGAGGTACAGGGGGCGTCAACACAGATACGCAGTATTTT.

The V and J genes are TRBV10-3 and TRBJ1-2; D not resolved. Germline V CDR1 and CDR2: ENHRY, SYGVKD. This CDR3 spans 12 amino acids. Trimming shortened V by 4 bases and J by 3 bases, and 6 bases separated the two germline ends. The CDR3 loop reads CAISAGDYGYTF. The DNA of the CDR3 is TGTGCCATCAGTGCAGGCGACTATGGCTACACCTTC.

The V and J genes are TRBV28 and TRBJ1-5, with a tentative D call TRBD1 (5 bases). The germline V gene has CDR1 MDHEN and CDR2 SYDVKM. This CDR3 region has 15 residues. V was trimmed by 6 bases and J by 2 bases, leaving 14 bases between them. CDR3 DNA sequence: TGTGCCAGCAGGGCGGGGGGTTCGGGCAATCAGCCCCAGCATTTT. Translated: CASRAGGSGNQPQHF.

The chain employs TRBV30 and TRBJ2-3, with D unresolved. The length of the CDR3 is 15 residues. Germline CDR1 GTSNPN, CDR2 SVGIG (reference sequence). The ends were cut back, 0 bases at V and 2 bases at J, with 12 bases in the middle. CDR3 region: CAWSVGQSFTDTQYF. In DNA form, the CDR3 reads TGTGCCTGGAGTGTTGGGCAGTCTTTCACAGATACGCAGTATTTT.

The rearrangement joins TRBV6-5 to TRBJ2-4, with a tentative D call TRBD2 (6 bases). This CDR3 has 15 residues. The V gene lost 6 bases and the J gene lost 1 base, with 13 bases spanning the gap. The germline V gene encodes CDR1 MNHEY and CDR2 SVGAGI. The CDR3 DNA reads TGTGCCAGCAGCCGCGGCGGGGTGGCCAAAAACATTCAGTACTTC. It translates to CASSRGGVAKNIQYF.

The chain combines TRBV28 with TRBJ2-3; maybe TRBD2 (6 bases). CDR3 length equals 16 residues. V shed 6 bases and J shed 0 bases, with 16 bases lying between them. CDR1 and CDR2 from the germline V gene are MDHEN and SYDVKM. DNA for the CDR3: TGTGCCAGCAGCTCACCGGGCGGGACTAGCACAGATACGCAGTATTTT. It codes for CASSSPGGTSTDTQYF.

The chain joins TRBV12-5 to TRBJ1-3; D is undetermined. CDR3 size: 20 residues. The ends were cut back, 4 bases at V and 1 base at J, with 26 bases in the middle. Germline CDR1 and CDR2: LGHNT and FRNRAP. CDR3 sequence reads: CASGSFPHLRHPPSGNTIYF. The DNA for the CDR3 is TGTGCTAGTGGTTCATTCCCCCACCTTAGACATCCGCCTTCTGGAAACACCATATATTTT. The complete variable domain, with remaining parts taken from reference TRBV12-5 and TRBJ1-3, reads DARVTQTPRHKVTEMGQEVTMRCQPILGHNTVFWYRQTMMQGLELLAYFRNRAPLDDSGMPKDRFSAEMPDATLATLKIQPSEPRDSAVYFCASGSFPHLRHPPSGNTIYFGEGSWLTVV.

The chain is built from TRBV18 and TRBJ2-2; D perhaps matches TRBD1 (6 bases). V lost 2 bases to trimming and J lost 4 bases, with 14 bases between them. Germline V CDR1 and CDR2: KGHSH, LQKENI. This CDR3 has 16 residues. The CDR3 coding sequence is TGTGCCAGCTCACCAATGGGGGCTCAGACCACCGGGGAGCTGTTTTTT. Translation: CASSPMGAQTTGELFF.

This rearrangement joins TRBV18 to TRBJ1-1; 8 nucleotides line up with TRBD1. The V and J ends lost 3 bases and 0 bases, in that order; junction bases with no gene match: 12. CDR1 KGHSH and CDR2 LQKENI come from the germline V gene. The CDR3 length is 18 residues. The CDR3 nucleotides are TGTGCCAGCTCACCGGGTTCAACACTCAGGGGGCTGAACACTGAAGCTTTCTTT. Protein: CASSPGSTLRGLNTEAFF.

V gene TRBV29-1 combines with J gene TRBJ2-5; 10 nucleotides match TRBD2. CDR3 length equals 15 residues. The junction had 11 bases not matched to a gene; V was cut back by 5 bases and J by 5 bases. Germline lookup yields CDR1 SQVTM and CDR2 ANQGSEA. The CDR3 nucleotides read TGCAGCGTTCTCAAACTAGCGGGATTGATGGAGACCCAGTACTTC. The encoded protein is CSVLKLAGLMETQYF.

The chain recombines TRBV7-2 with TRBJ1-3, with D unresolved. Germline-derived CDR1 and CDR2 are SGHTA and FQGNSA. This CDR3 is 12 amino acids long. Trimming took off 6 bases at V and 8 bases at J, with 11 bases between the two ends. CDR3 region: CASRTSPHTIYF. The CDR3 DNA reads as TGTGCCAGCAGAACCAGTCCTCACACCATATATTTT.

This chain uses TRBV19 with TRBJ1-2; 7 bases match TRBD1. CDR1 and CDR2 from the germline V gene are LNHDA and SQIVND (reference sequence). The length of the CDR3 is 14 residues. Trimming at V came to 4 bases and at J to 8 bases, leaving 10 bases not matched to a gene. This chain's CDR3 is CASSRGRQGGGYTF. Written as DNA, the CDR3 is TGTGCCAGTAGTAGGGGGCGACAGGGCGGCGGCTACACCTTC.

The gene calls are TRBV13 and TRBJ2-1, with D tentatively TRBD2 (6 bases). CDR3 length equals 14 residues. V dropped 2 bases and J dropped 7 bases, with 12 bases sitting between them. Germline CDR1 is PRHDT and CDR2 is FYEKMQ (reference sequence). CDR3 sequence (DNA): TGTGCCAGCAGCTTATTCGGGAGCCCTAATGAGCAGTTCTTC. It encodes CASSLFGSPNEQFF.

The chain combines TRBV18 with TRBJ1-2, with TRBD1 matching over 8 bases. There are 15 residues in the CDR3. Trimming removed 3 bases from V and 8 bases from J; junction bases left unmatched: 11. CDR1 is KGHSH, CDR2 LQKENI, per germline. The CDR3 nucleotides read TGTGCCAGCTCACCTGCCGGACAGGGCGAAATCGGCTACACCTTC. Its translation: CASSPAGQGEIGYTF.

The V call is TRBV5-8, the J call TRBJ1-5; 10 nucleotides match TRBD1. With V trimmed by 4 bases and J by 1 base, 5 bases remained unmatched. Germline CDR1 SGHTS, CDR2 YDEGEE. There are 16 residues in the CDR3. The CDR3 protein is CASSPWTGGSNQPQHF. CDR3 DNA sequence: TGTGCCAGCAGCCCCTGGACAGGGGGAAGCAATCAGCCCCAGCATTTT.

The chain couples TRBV11-1 to TRBJ2-5; tentatively, D is TRBD2 (5 bases). The DNA end is a closer match to TRBJ2-7, so the J assignment may be wrong. The germline V gene has CDR1 SGHAT and CDR2 FQDESV (reference sequence). There are 13 residues in the CDR3. CDR3 amino acids: CASRGLGSYEQYF. CDR3 nucleotides: TGTGCCAGCAGAGGACTCGGATCCTACGAGCAGTACTTC.

The chain combines TRBV6-5 with TRBJ1-6; D gene unclear. CDR3 length equals 14 residues. V was pared by 8 bases and J by 4 bases, with 12 bases between. Germline assignment: CDR1 MNHEY and CDR2 SVGAGI. CDR3 sequence: CASRSFDYNSPLHF. CDR3 in DNA: TGTGCCAGCCGATCATTTGATTATAATTCACCCCTCCACTTT.

The CDR3 bases are TGTGCCAGCAGCGCCACAGGGACCGGCACCGGGGAGCTGTTTTTT. Encoded protein: CASSATGTGTGELFF. The rearrangement uses TRBV9 and TRBJ2-2, with a possible D match to TRBD1 (6 bases). Trimming pared 3 bases from V and 4 bases from J, leaving 13 bases between. CDR3 length: 15 amino acids. Germline V gene sequence: CDR1 SGDLS, CDR2 YYNGEE.